These T cell receptor beta chains were read from a single sample in a study. One entry per CDR3 protein, called by TCRdb with MiXCR from the 5' RACE reads. This repertoire shows 50,000 to 70,000 distinct CDR3 sequences, 20% found once; its top ten account for under 3.5%. The sample taken for sequencing was tumor-infiltrating Tregs sorted from the breast tumor. The receptors here all came from a female donor with breast cancer. Both conserved end residues are part of each CDR3. The D gene is left open where the match is weak. Size tells how often a clone was seen (once, few, many) or the class of an expanded clone, and some rows leave it out.

cdr3_nt	cdr3_aa	v_call	d_call	j_call	clone_size
TGTGCCAGCAGTCCTATGGGCAAGCGGGAGGGCCCAGAGACCCAGTACTTC	CASSPMGKREGPETQYF	TRBV27	TRBD2	TRBJ2-5	-
TGTGCCACCAGTGATTCTAGCGGGTACCAAGAGACCCAGTACTTC	CATSDSSGYQETQYF	TRBV24-1	TRBD2	TRBJ2-5	-
TGCAGTGTGGTGGGGGCGAGTGAAGGCTACACCTTC	CSVVGASEGYTF	TRBV20-1	-	TRBJ1-2	few
TGTGCCAGCATTAAAGGCATGAACACTGAAGCTTTCTTT	CASIKGMNTEAFF	TRBV11-2	-	TRBJ1-1	-
TGTGCCAGCAGGAGCGGGATCAGCACAGATACGCAGTATTTT	CASRSGISTDTQYF	TRBV28	TRBD2	TRBJ2-3	few
TGCGCCAGCAGCTTGGTAGACGGACAAGAGACCCAGTACTTC	CASSLVDGQETQYF	TRBV5-1	-	TRBJ2-5	many
TGTGCCAGCACCCAAGGTGTGGCGTCAGATACGCAGTATTTT	CASTQGVASDTQYF	TRBV6-2/TRBV6-3	-	TRBJ2-3	few
TGCAGTGCTAGACTAGCGGGAGGAACAGATACGCAGTATTTT	CSARLAGGTDTQYF	TRBV20-1	TRBD2	TRBJ2-3	-
TGCAGTGCTAGAGATCAAGGCGGTGGAGGCTGGGAGCAGTTCTTC	CSARDQGGGGWEQFF	TRBV20-1	-	TRBJ2-1	-
TGTGCCAGCAGACCCAGACAGCCCGGTGACAATCAGCCCCAGCATTTT	CASRPRQPGDNQPQHF	TRBV6-2/TRBV6-3	-	TRBJ1-5	many
TGCGCCAGCAGCCTCCGGGACACTAGCACAGATACGCAGTATTTT	CASSLRDTSTDTQYF	TRBV4-3	-	TRBJ2-3	many
TGTGCCGCCAGTGATAGAGCTAACTATGGCTACACCTTC	CAASDRANYGYTF	TRBV24-1	-	TRBJ1-2	-
TGCGCCAGCAGCTTCGCGGGAGACGTGACCGGGGAGCTGTTTTTT	CASSFAGDVTGELFF	TRBV5-1	TRBD2	TRBJ2-2	-
TGTGCCAGCATCATCGAACCCCGGACTAGCGTCCAAGAGACCCAGTACTTC	CASIIEPRTSVQETQYF	TRBV2	TRBD2	TRBJ2-5	-
TGCGCCAGCAGTTTCGACACCAGATCCTACAATGAGCAGTTCTTC	CASSFDTRSYNEQFF	TRBV5-1	-	TRBJ2-1	many
TGTGCCAGCAGTTACTCGAACAGATTTGGGGATGAGCAGTTCTTC	CASSYSNRFGDEQFF	TRBV6-5	-	TRBJ2-1	many
TGTGCCATCAGTAGAACGGACAGTCCGAGCTCCTACAATGAGCAGTTCTTC	CAISRTDSPSSYNEQFF	TRBV10-3	-	TRBJ2-1	many
TGCAGTGCTAGAGGTCCCAGGGGCAACACTGAAGCTTTCTTT	CSARGPRGNTEAFF	TRBV20-1	-	TRBJ1-1	few
TGTGCCAGCAGCCTTAGCACAGATACGCAGTATTTT	CASSLSTDTQYF	TRBV5-1	-	TRBJ2-3	medium-sized
TGCGCCAGCAGCTTGATGACTAGCGGCGACAATGAGCAGTTCTTC	CASSLMTSGDNEQFF	TRBV5-1	TRBD2	TRBJ2-1	-
TGTGCCAGCAGCTTAGGGACAGATACGCAGTATTTT	CASSLGTDTQYF	TRBV7-2	-	TRBJ2-3	many
TGTGCCAGCAGGTCGGACCTAGCCAAAAACATTCAGTACTTC	CASRSDLAKNIQYF	TRBV6-1	-	TRBJ2-4	-
TGTGCCACCAGTGTAGGGGGTAGGGCTGAAGCTTTCTTT	CATSVGGRAEAFF	TRBV24-1	-	TRBJ1-1	-
TGCAGTGCTAGAGGGAGTGTGGGCACCGGGGAGCTGTTTTTT	CSARGSVGTGELFF	TRBV20-1	-	TRBJ2-2	many
TGCAGCGTTCAAATAGCGGGACTATACGAGCAGTACTTC	CSVQIAGLYEQYF	TRBV29-1	TRBD2	TRBJ2-7	many
TGTGCCAGCAGTTACGCAATGGGGACTGAAGCTTTCTTT	CASSYAMGTEAFF	TRBV6-2/TRBV6-3	-	TRBJ1-1	-
TGTGCCAGCAGCTTAGGGGGCCCGGGGACTGAAGCTTTCTTT	CASSLGGPGTEAFF	TRBV7-8	-	TRBJ1-1	-
TGCGCCAGCAGGACGGCAGGGGGACGGGGGCGAAGGGAGACCCAGTACTTC	CASRTAGGRGRRETQYF	TRBV5-1	-	TRBJ2-5	few
TGTGCCAGCAGCTCAGCTGGGGTCAATTCACCCCTCCACTTT	CASSSAGVNSPLHF	TRBV11-2	-	TRBJ1-6	many
TGTGCCAGCTCACAAATCCAGGGCACTGAAGCTTTCTTT	CASSQIQGTEAFF	TRBV18	-	TRBJ1-1	few
TGTGCCAGCAGCTCTTTTCCCTCGAACACCGGGGAGCTGTTTTTT	CASSSFPSNTGELFF	TRBV5-6	-	TRBJ2-2	-
TGCAGCGTGGCCGGGACAGGCTCCTACCAGCAGTACTTC	CSVAGTGSYQQYF	TRBV29-1	TRBD1	TRBJ2-7	-
TGTGCCAGCAGCTCAACAGGGAACACTGAAGCTTTCTTT	CASSSTGNTEAFF	TRBV7-6	-	TRBJ1-1	-
TGTGCCAGCAGTTTATCGGGCGGGAGTACGGCCGGGGCCAACGTCCTGACTTTC	CASSLSGGSTAGANVLTF	TRBV27	TRBD2	TRBJ2-6	-
TGTGCCTGGAAACGGGTGACAGATACGCAGTATTTT	CAWKRVTDTQYF	TRBV30	-	TRBJ2-3	-
TGCAGTGCTAGACCCGCTGGAGCCAAAAACATTCAGTACTTC	CSARPAGAKNIQYF	TRBV20-1	-	TRBJ2-4	-
TGTGCCAGCAGCCCAGGGGTTCGGACTGAAGCTTTCTTT	CASSPGVRTEAFF	TRBV7-2	-	TRBJ1-1	many
TGCAGCGTAAAGGACGGGAAGTACGAGCAGTACTTC	CSVKDGKYEQYF	TRBV29-1	-	TRBJ2-7	-
TGCGCCAGCAGTGAGTCCACCAGGTTAAACTATGGCTACACCTTC	CASSESTRLNYGYTF	TRBV10-2	-	TRBJ1-2	-
TGCGCCAGCAGTGTGGGTGGCACAGATACGCAGTATTTT	CASSVGGTDTQYF	TRBV5-1	-	TRBJ2-3	many
TGCAGCGTTGAAGCAGGGGAACATCAGCCCCAGCATTTT	CSVEAGEHQPQHF	TRBV29-1	-	TRBJ1-5	many
TGCAGTGCTAGAGATCAAATAGTATCCTCCTACAATGAGCAGTTCTTC	CSARDQIVSSYNEQFF	TRBV20-1	-	TRBJ2-1	many
TGTGCTAGTGGTTTAGGACAACCGAACACCGGGGAGCTGTTTTTT	CASGLGQPNTGELFF	TRBV12-5	-	TRBJ2-2	-
TGTGCCAGCAGCTTAGCAGGCTGGCCGACTAGCCCCAATGAGCAGTTCTTC	CASSLAGWPTSPNEQFF	TRBV7-2	TRBD2	TRBJ2-1	-
TGTGCCAGCAGTCCATCGGGGGATGGCTACACCTTC	CASSPSGDGYTF	TRBV2	-	TRBJ1-2	few
TGTGCCAGCAGCGTAGGAGGGCAGGGGGTAAATGAGCAGTTCTTC	CASSVGGQGVNEQFF	TRBV9	TRBD1	TRBJ2-1	few
TGCGCCAGCAGTTGTCCCCCGGGGGGTGTTTGTCTGGGAGAGACCCAGTACTTC	CASSCPPGGVCLGETQYF	TRBV5-1	TRBD2	TRBJ2-5	few
TGTGCCAGCAGCAACCGTCGCGGGGCGGGGGCCAACGTCCTGACTTTC	CASSNRRGAGANVLTF	TRBV7-6	-	TRBJ2-6	few
TGTGCCAGCAGCCAGGACAGGGTCTCACCCCTCCACTTT	CASSQDRVSPLHF	TRBV7-8	TRBD1	TRBJ1-6	-
TGCAGTCCCTCGTTTGGGGGGCGTCAAACTGAAGCTTTCTTT	CSPSFGGRQTEAFF	TRBV20-1	-	TRBJ1-1	-
TGTGCCAGCAGCTTAGACGGTGGGAATTCACCCCTCCACTTT	CASSLDGGNSPLHF	TRBV7-2	-	TRBJ1-6	few
TGTGCCAGCAGTTACTCGGAAGTCTTCCGGGGTGAGCAGTTCTTC	CASSYSEVFRGEQFF	TRBV6-5	-	TRBJ2-1	many
TGCAGTGCTAGAGATCAGGGCCGGGGAACCTACGAGCAGTACTTC	CSARDQGRGTYEQYF	TRBV20-1	-	TRBJ2-7	few
TGTGCCAGCAGCTTCCCGTCGGGGCCCTATGGCTACACCTTC	CASSFPSGPYGYTF	TRBV7-2	-	TRBJ1-2	many
TGCGCCAGCAGCGCCAGGGGGCTGGGCACCGGGGAGCTGTTTTTT	CASSARGLGTGELFF	TRBV28	TRBD1	TRBJ2-2	-
TGTGCCAGCAGCCTATTAAGGGGGACAACCGGGGAGCTGTTTTTT	CASSLLRGTTGELFF	TRBV7-9	-	TRBJ2-2	-
TGTGCCAGCAGCCCCGACAGGGTCGTGAACGCTGAAGCTTTCTTT	CASSPDRVVNAEAFF	TRBV7-3	TRBD1	TRBJ1-1	-
TGTGCCAGCAGTACTAGCGGGAGGTCCAATGAGCAGTTCTTC	CASSTSGRSNEQFF	TRBV6-2/TRBV6-3	TRBD2	TRBJ2-1	few
TGCAGTGCTAGAGGTGGCAGTAATGAAAAACTGTTTTTT	CSARGGSNEKLFF	TRBV20-1	-	TRBJ1-4	many
TGTGCCAGCAGCATCGGACTAGCGGGAATGGATACGCAGTATTTT	CASSIGLAGMDTQYF	TRBV6-5	TRBD2	TRBJ2-3	medium-sized